The 20 T cell receptor beta chains in this list originate from one sample, sequenced in a study of CD4 T cells in relation to SARS-CoV-2 and coronaviruses (dated by TCRdb to the early 2020s). The library was produced with the immunoSEQ multiplex PCR assay. This immuneACCESS table, as held by TCRdb, lists in-frame sequences with V and J called but not all clones. Of the missing ones, under half trace to an unresolved V gene in checked studies; the others have no known cause. The sample table contains tens of thousands of clones; only one count was recorded for over 65% of them. Jointly, the top ten make up roughly 28% of the sample. CD4+ T cells from unexposed donors were collected before the COVID-19 pandemic (2011-2018). The EasySep CD4+ T cell isolation kit was used to isolate CD4+ T cells once the cultures had run for 10 to 11 days. These receptors are not linked to any known antigen. What was sequenced was CD4+ T cells from PBMCs, cultured in vitro. Every receptor here comes from a human donor in good health.

This chain links TRBV15 with TRBJ1-3; D is undetermined. Looked up from germline, CDR1 is LNHNV and CDR2 is YYDKDF (reference sequence). CDR3 length equals 15 residues. V lost 3 bases to trimming and J lost 0 bases, with 9 bases between them. The CDR3 protein is CATSRDGASGNTIYF. The CDR3 nucleotides are TGTGCCACCAGCAGGGACGGAGCCTCTGGAAACACCATATATTTT.

The CDR3, as DNA: TGTGCCAGCAGCCATGCCGACGGGACAGATACGCAGTATTTT. Its translation is CASSHADGTDTQYF. The rearrangement joins TRBV3-1 (or the pseudogene TRBV3-2) to TRBJ2-3, with D uncertain. V lost 3 bases and J lost 3, with 10 bases in between. Looked up from germline, CDR1 is LGHDT and CDR2 is YNNKEL (reference sequence). The CDR3 has 14 amino acids.

V and J are TRBV29-1 and TRBJ1-3; D is unclear. In germline, CDR1 is SQVTM, CDR2 ANQGSEA. This CDR3 has 16 amino acids. V dropped 3 bases and J dropped 0 bases, with 15 bases sitting between them. CDR3 protein: CSVEVTQDFSGNTIYF. As DNA, the CDR3 is TGCAGCGTTGAGGTGACGCAGGACTTCTCTGGAAACACCATATATTTT.

This clone rates as medium-sized. The J gene is TRBJ1-5, the V gene TRBV6-1; the match to TRBD1 covers 8 bases. CDR3 length equals 13 residues. The junction had 4 bases not matched to a gene; V was cut back by 6 bases and J by 6 bases. Per germline, CDR1 MNHNS and CDR2 SASEGT. The CDR3 loop is CASSQQGGQPQHF. The CDR3 nucleotides are TGTGCCAGCAGCCAACAGGGGGGTCAGCCCCAGCATTTT.

V and J are TRBV5-1 and TRBJ2-7, with 9 bases fitting TRBD2. The CDR3 runs 16 residues. The germline V gene has CDR1 SGHRS and CDR2 YFSETQ. The V gene end was trimmed by 5 bases and the J gene end by 2 bases; junction bases not matched to a gene: 11. The CDR3 DNA follows: TGCGCCAGCAGTTCCCGTAGCGGGAGATCGACCTACGAGCAGTACTTC. Translating gives CASSSRSGRSTYEQYF.

The J gene is TRBJ1-3, the V gene TRBV10-3; D ambiguous. V was shortened by 2 bases and J by 2 bases, with 7 bases between the two germline ends. CDR1 is ENHRY, CDR2 SYGVKD, per germline. This CDR3 has 14 residues. The CDR3 region is CAISEAWTGNTIYF. For the CDR3, the DNA is TGTGCCATCAGTGAGGCGTGGACTGGAAACACCATATATTTT.

The sample holds a few counts of this clone. The rearrangement uses TRBV19 and TRBJ1-1; D not certain. The CDR3 is 15 amino acids. With 3 bases removed from V and 0 bases from J, the gap between germline ends came to 11 bases. The germline V gene has CDR1 LNHDA and CDR2 SQIVND (reference sequence). CDR3 DNA: TGTGCCAGTAGTATGCGGAGTGCGATGAACACTGAAGCTTTCTTT. Its translation is CASSMRSAMNTEAFF.

CDR3 region: CASSELGTGGLYEQYF. As DNA, the CDR3 is TGTGCCAGCAGTGAATTAGGGACAGGGGGCTTGTACGAGCAGTACTTC. The chain recombines TRBV25-1 with TRBJ2-7, with 12 bases matching TRBD1. The CDR3 has 16 residues. Germline V gene sequence: CDR1 MGHDK, CDR2 SYGVNS. The V segment lost 1 base and the J segment 4 bases; nucleotides outside the gene matches: 5.

The chain combines TRBV5-1 with TRBJ2-3; possible D gene TRBD1, 6 bases. The CDR3 runs to 17 residues. The germline gives CDR1 SGHRS, CDR2 YFSETQ. The ends were cut back, 6 bases at V and 0 bases at J, with 20 bases in the middle. This CDR3 reads CASISGETGFSTDTQYF. The CDR3 DNA reads TGCGCCAGCATCTCCGGAGAGACAGGCTTTAGCACAGATACGCAGTATTTT.

In this sample, this clone turned up a few times. The chain links TRBV4-1 to TRBJ1-4; the match to TRBD1 covers 7 bases. This CDR3 region has 15 residues. Trimming took 2 bases from V and 11 from J; bases not matched to a gene: 11. CDR1 and CDR2 from the germline V gene are MGHRA and YSYEKL. Here the CDR3 DNA reads TGCGCCAGCAGCCAAACAGGGGAGCAAAGGGGGAAACTGTTTTTT. Translated: CASSQTGEQRGKLFF.

As DNA, the CDR3 is TGTGCCACCAGCAGATCCGGAGGTCCTGAAGCTTTCTTT. Protein sequence: CATSRSGGPEAFF. The rearrangement uses TRBV15 and TRBJ1-1; D gene uncertain. This CDR3 is built from 13 residues. Deletions cut 2 bases from V and 6 bases from J, with 10 bases between. Germline V gives CDR1 LNHNV, CDR2 YYDKDF (reference sequence).

As to this clone: At one of its ends the junction is not consistent with the germline gene, which may arise from a read error. The genes are TRBV7-2 and TRBJ2-3, with 8 bases matching TRBD2. The CDR3 totals 17 residues. CDR1 and CDR2 from the germline V gene are SGHTA and FQGNSA. For the CDR3, the DNA is TGTGCCAGCAGCTTAGCTTGGATCCGGGAGGGCACCGATACGCAGTATTTT. It codes for CASSLAWIREGTDTQYF.

V gene TRBV19 combines with J gene TRBJ2-1, with a weak D call TRBD2 (7 bases). The CDR3 extends over 16 amino acids. Germline V lookup: CDR1 LNHDA, CDR2 SQIVND (reference sequence). With 6 bases removed from V and 5 bases from J, the gap between germline ends came to 20 bases. The DNA for the CDR3 is TGTGCCAGTAGGTTATATGGACAGCGGGGAAACAATGAGCAGTTCTTC. Its translation: CASRLYGQRGNNEQFF.

The chain is built from TRBV2 and TRBJ2-1; no definite D call. Looked up from germline, CDR1 is SNHLY and CDR2 is FYNNEI. CDR3 size: 11 residues. The germline V and J ends were trimmed by 3 bases and 8 bases, with 5 bases remaining between them. This CDR3 reads CASSEWHEQFF. For the CDR3, the DNA is TGTGCCAGCAGTGAGTGGCATGAGCAGTTCTTC.

V gene TRBV3-1 (or the pseudogene TRBV3-2) combines with J gene TRBJ2-3; 10 positions match TRBD2. Germline V gene data show CDR1 as LGHDT and CDR2 as YNNKEL (reference sequence). The CDR3 totals 16 residues. Germline trimming cut 3 bases from V and 4 bases from J; bases unmatched to any gene: 7. CDR3 DNA: TGTGCCAGCAGCCAGGCTAGCGGGAGAAGTGCAGATACGCAGTATTTT. Translating it yields CASSQASGRSADTQYF.

The gene calls are TRBV25-1 and TRBJ2-2; D perhaps matches TRBD1 (5 bases). The CDR3 spans 15 residues. CDR1 is MGHDK, CDR2 SYGVNS, per germline. Trimming pared 4 bases from V and 0 bases from J, leaving 9 bases between. The CDR3 DNA follows: TGTGCCAGCAGTGGGACATTCGCGAACACCGGGGAGCTGTTTTTT. Protein: CASSGTFANTGELFF.

This rearrangement joins TRBV5-6 to TRBJ2-5; 7 positions agree with TRBD1. The CDR3 loop spans 14 amino acids. Germline V gives CDR1 SGHDT, CDR2 YYEEEE. The V gene end was trimmed by 4 bases and the J gene end by 5 bases; junction bases not matched to a gene: 8. The CDR3, as DNA: TGTGCCAGCAGCCTAAGACAGGGTCCGGAGACCCAGTACTTC. Translation: CASSLRQGPETQYF.

Only one count was recorded for this clone. J is TRBJ1-4 and V is TRBV9, with D hard to call. CDR3 length: 18 residues. Trimming stripped 0 bases from V and 0 bases from J, with 15 bases between. In germline, CDR1 is SGDLS, CDR2 YYNGEE. CDR3 sequence (DNA): TGTGCCAGCAGCGTAGGTCGGCGGGGTTTGGCAACTAATGAAAAACTGTTTTTT. Translated: CASSVGRRGLATNEKLFF. Full variable domain (remainder filled in from reference TRBV9 and TRBJ1-4): DSGVTQTPKHLITATGQRVTLRCSPRSGDLSVYWYQQSLDQGLQFLIQYYNGEERAKGNILERFSAQQFPDLHSELNLSSLELGDSALYFCASSVGRRGLATNEKLFFGSGTQLSVL.

This chain joins TRBV9 and TRBJ2-1, with 11 nucleotides matching TRBD2. CDR3 length equals 15 residues. Germline V gene lookup returns CDR1 SGDLS and CDR2 YYNGEE. Trimming took 5 bases from V and 5 from J; bases not matched to a gene: 6. As DNA, the CDR3 is TGTGCCAGCAGTTCGACTAGCGGGGCACACAATGAGCAGTTCTTC. It translates to CASSSTSGAHNEQFF.

This chain uses TRBV5-8 with TRBJ2-1; 9 bases match TRBD1. The V gene end was trimmed by 0 bases and the J gene end by 4 bases; junction bases not matched to a gene: 5. The CDR3 totals 16 residues. Germline lookup yields CDR1 SGHTS and CDR2 YDEGEE. The CDR3: CASSLDSGQGYNEQFF. The CDR3 region has the DNA TGTGCCAGCAGCTTGGATTCCGGACAGGGGTACAATGAGCAGTTCTTC. The whole variable domain, remainder taken from reference TRBV5-8 and TRBJ2-1, is EAGVTQSPTHLIKTRGQQATLRCSPISGHTSVYWYQQALGLGLQFLLWYDEGEERNRGNFPPRFSGRQFPNYSSELNVNALELEDSALYLCASSLDSGQGYNEQFFGPGTRLTVL.